These T cell receptor beta chains were read from a single sample in a study of T cells after posttransplantation cyclophosphamide. Libraries were prepared by immunoSEQ multiplex PCR; TCRdb keeps only in-frame clonotypes and omits some of them. The sample shows 15,000 to 20,000 clones, about 85% of them seen only once. The source material was PBMCs, sampled after allogeneic stem cell transplant with calcineurin inhibitor and methotrexate. The receptors here all came from a female patient aged 18-30 years who received an allogeneic stem cell transplant from an unrelated donor, was CMV-positive, and had acute and chronic GVHD. Some T cells may be the graft donor's. The CDR3 runs from the conserved cysteine through the conserved F or W. The D gene is left open where the match is weak. A clone size is listed for some rows: how often the clone was seen (once, few, many), or a class if it is expanded.

clone_size	v_call	d_call	j_call	cdr3_nt	cdr3_aa
NA	TRBV19	NA	TRBJ1-1	TGTGCCAGTAGTATAGGACAGAGTGAAGCTTTCTTT	CASSIGQSEAFF
NA	TRBV10-3	TRBD1	TRBJ1-1	TGTGCCACAAACAGACGGGACAGGGGGTACACTGAAGCTTTCTTT	CATNRRDRGYTEAFF
NA	TRBV7-2	NA	TRBJ2-1	TGTGCCAGCAGCTACGACTACCCAGTATACAATGAGCAGTTCTTC	CASSYDYPVYNEQFF
NA	TRBV4-1	TRBD1	TRBJ2-1	TGCGCCAGCAGCGCGCGGGACAGGGGGAATGAGCAGTTCTTC	CASSARDRGNEQFF
NA	TRBV28	NA	TRBJ1-1	TGTGCCACTTTGAGACAGAGCCTAAACACTGAAGCTTTCTTT	CATLRQSLNTEAFF
NA	TRBV27	TRBD2	TRBJ2-3	TGTGCCAGCAGTCCCGTGGGTAGCGGGAGGGCCCGAGATACGCAGTATTTT	CASSPVGSGRARDTQYF
NA	TRBV7-9	TRBD1	TRBJ1-4	TGTGCCAGCAGCTTGGTGGGACAGGGGAGAAAACTGTTTTTT	CASSLVGQGRKLFF
NA	TRBV29-1	NA	TRBJ1-5	TGCAGCGTTCGGGAGGGGGATCAGCCCCAGCATTTT	CSVREGDQPQHF
NA	TRBV7-2	NA	TRBJ2-5	TGTGCCAGCTCCGAAGGGAGGACCCAGTACTTC	CASSEGRTQYF
NA	TRBV6-5	TRBD2	TRBJ2-3	TGTGCCAGCAGTTACTTTAGCGGGAACACAGATACGCAGTATTTT	CASSYFSGNTDTQYF
NA	TRBV7-9	TRBD2	TRBJ2-7	TGTGCCAGCAGCTCGGGACTAGCGGGAGTCAACGAGCAGTACTTC	CASSSGLAGVNEQYF
NA	TRBV27	TRBD1	TRBJ1-2	TGTGCCAGCAGTTTAAGAGGGGGCTCTGGCTACACCTTC	CASSLRGGSGYTF
NA	TRBV11-3	NA	TRBJ1-3	TGTGCCAGCAGCTTAGGAGTGGGCGACTCTGGAAACACCATATATTTT	CASSLGVGDSGNTIYF
few	TRBV13	NA	TRBJ2-2	TGTGCCAGCAGCTTGGATAGCGGTGCGAACACCGGGGAGCTGTTTTTT	CASSLDSGANTGELFF
NA	TRBV27	TRBD2	TRBJ2-5	TGTGCCAGCAGTTCGACTAGCGGGAGAAGAGAGACCCAGTACTTC	CASSSTSGRRETQYF
NA	TRBV28	NA	TRBJ1-2	TGTGGTACGAGGGGGACCGCTTCTTATGGCTACACCTTC	CGTRGTASYGYTF
NA	TRBV5-1	NA	TRBJ2-3	TGCGCCAGCAACCGAGATTGGTTTAGCACAGATACGCAGTATTTT	CASNRDWFSTDTQYF
NA	TRBV9	NA	TRBJ2-2	TGTGCCAGCGCGGGGCCCGCAGGGATGGACACCGGGGAGCTGCTTTTT	CASAGPAGMDTGELLF
NA	TRBV6-1	TRBD2	TRBJ2-1	TGTGCCAGCAGTGCCGGGACTAGCGGGAGTAATGAGCAGTTCTTC	CASSAGTSGSNEQFF
NA	TRBV19	NA	TRBJ1-2	TGTGCCAGTAGTCCGGCGATCGGACAGTTCAACTATGGCTACACCTTC	CASSPAIGQFNYGYTF
NA	TRBV19	TRBD2	TRBJ2-2	TGTGCCAGTAGTCTTTTAGCGGGAACCGGGGAGCTGTTTTTT	CASSLLAGTGELFF
NA	TRBV27	NA	TRBJ2-7	TGTGCCAGCAGTCCCGGGACACTGTACGAGCAGTACTTC	CASSPGTLYEQYF
NA	TRBV19	TRBD1	TRBJ2-5	TGTGCCAGTAGTGGGACAGGCCAGGAGACCCAGTACTTC	CASSGTGQETQYF
once	TRBV4-1	NA	TRBJ2-3	TGCGCCAGCAGCCAAGATATCGGCACAGATACGCAGTATTTT	CASSQDIGTDTQYF
NA	TRBV11-2	NA	TRBJ2-7	TGTGCCAGCAGCCCATTAGCGGCCTTGGGAGAGCAGTACTTC	CASSPLAALGEQYF
NA	TRBV7-8	TRBD1	TRBJ2-5	TGTGCCAGCTTCCTGGGGGACAGGCAAGAGACCCAGTACTTC	CASFLGDRQETQYF
NA	TRBV7-9	TRBD2	TRBJ2-5	TGTGCCAGCTTCAGACTAGCGGGAGGGCCGGAGACCCAGTACTTC	CASFRLAGGPETQYF
NA	TRBV4-1	NA	TRBJ2-7	TGCGCCAGCAGCCAAGTCTCCAGCGCCGGGTCCTACGAGCAGTACTTC	CASSQVSSAGSYEQYF
NA	TRBV19	NA	TRBJ2-5	TGTGCCAGTAGTATCGGAACAGGGTCCGGGGAGACCCAGTACTTC	CASSIGTGSGETQYF
NA	TRBV29-1	TRBD2	TRBJ2-1	TGCAGCCATAATGGGGCGCCAGCGGGAGACTGGGAGGACAATGAGCAGTTCTTC	CSHNGAPAGDWEDNEQFF
NA	TRBV5-1	NA	TRBJ2-1	TGCGCCAGCAGCTTGGGGGCGGGCCCCCGCAATGAGCAGTTCTTC	CASSLGAGPRNEQFF
NA	TRBV10-1	NA	TRBJ2-1	TGCGCCAGCAGTGGTAAGGGGAGGCCTGAGCAGTTCTTC	CASSGKGRPEQFF
NA	TRBV11-2	TRBD1	TRBJ2-3	TGTGCCAGCAGCCTAAACAGGGGATACACAGATACGCAGTATTTT	CASSLNRGYTDTQYF
NA	TRBV15	NA	TRBJ2-7	TGTGCCACCAGCAGAGCGGCAGGGTTCTCCTACGAGCAGTACTTC	CATSRAAGFSYEQYF
NA	TRBV10-3	TRBD2	TRBJ2-2	TGTGCCATCAGTCCCGGGACTAGCGGGACCGGGGAGCTGTTTTTT	CAISPGTSGTGELFF
NA	TRBV19	TRBD2	TRBJ2-1	TGTGCCAGTAGTATAGGGGGGACTAGCGGGAGGGCCCGAGAGCAGTTCTTC	CASSIGGTSGRAREQFF
NA	TRBV19	TRBD2	TRBJ2-7	TGTGCCAGTAGTGTAGTTGCGGGAGACTACGAGCAGTACTTC	CASSVVAGDYEQYF
NA	TRBV19	TRBD1	TRBJ1-1	TGTGCCAGTAGTCCGCCGACAGGGAGGTACACTGAAGCTTTCTTT	CASSPPTGRYTEAFF
NA	TRBV6-5	NA	TRBJ2-7	TGTGCCAGCAGCCCCGGGACTGGCTCTAACTACGAGCAGTACTTC	CASSPGTGSNYEQYF
NA	TRBV5-1	TRBD1	TRBJ2-3	TGCGCCAGCAGCCGGGACAGGGGCACAGATACGCAGTATTTT	CASSRDRGTDTQYF
few	TRBV19	NA	TRBJ1-5	TGTGCCAGTAGCCGGGACACCCAAAGGAATCAGCCCCAGCATTTT	CASSRDTQRNQPQHF
NA	TRBV28	NA	TRBJ1-1	TGTGCCAGCAGTTTATCGGTGAACACTGAAGCTTTCTTT	CASSLSVNTEAFF